This T cell receptor beta chain was documented in a study of blood T cells in healthy people across ages. V trimming: 5 bases; J trimming: 10 bases; junction bases outside the gene matches: 7. Germline V CDR1 and CDR2: SEHNR, FQNEAQ (reference sequence). CDR3 length equals 13 residues. Each sample gave at least 6 million isolated PBMCs. A sample-barcoded 5' primer and a J-beta primer mix were used in a second PCR of about 6 to 12 cycles. TCRdb independently ran MiXCR on the 5' RACE reads; one entry per CDR3 protein. The sample carries 1.5 million to 2 million distinct CDR3 sequences, about two fifths recorded once.

The sequenced sample consisted of blood. The source of this sequence is a human donor in good health. The V and J genes are TRBV7-9 and TRBJ2-1; 8 bases align to TRBD1. CDR3 sequence: CASSVLGQGEQFF. CDR3 nucleotide sequence: TGTGCCAGCAGCGTACTAGGACAGGGCGAGCAGTTCTTC.